This entry lists 3 T cell receptor beta chains sequenced from one sample in a study of T cell repertoires in cytomegalovirus infection. These TCRs are of unknown antigen specificity. TCRdb analysed the reads with MiXCR anew, one entry per CDR3 protein. The sample lists about 500,000 distinct CDR3 sequences, 25% to 35% occurring once. The source material was cultured PBMCs, sampled from culture after CMV antigen stimulation. The receptors stem from a human donor in good health (CMV status not recorded). Some clones in this sample may be carry-over from other donors' samples.

This rearrangement joins TRBV12-3 or TRBV12-4 to TRBJ2-5, with D perhaps TRBD2 (6 bases). The CDR3 sequence is 15 residues long. V was shortened by 3 bases and J by 1 base, with 12 bases between the two germline ends. The CDR3 loop reads CASSFGVGGQETQYF. CDR3 DNA sequence: TGTGCCAGCAGTTTTGGGGTGGGGGGCCAAGAGACCCAGTACTTC.

This chain connects TRBV6-2 or TRBV6-3 to TRBJ2-7, with a weak D call TRBD2 (6 bases). CDR3 length: 13 residues. V was shortened by 5 bases and J by 3 bases, with 11 bases between the two germline ends. Looked up from germline, CDR1 is MNHEY and CDR2 is SVGEGT. CDR3 amino acids: CASSPRRDYEQYF. The CDR3 DNA follows: TGTGCCAGCAGTCCGAGGCGGGACTACGAGCAGTACTTC.

This clonotype was counted between two and nine times. The rearrangement joins TRBV27 to TRBJ2-3; TRBD1 aligns across 9 bases. In germline, CDR1 is MNHEY, CDR2 SMNVEV (reference sequence). V shed 5 bases, J shed 6 bases, and the junction held 12 bases outside the gene matches. This CDR3 is built from 16 residues. CDR3 sequence: CASSVLGTGMFDTQYF. In nucleotides, the CDR3 is TGTGCCAGCAGTGTACTCGGGACAGGGATGTTCGATACGCAGTATTTT.